This TCR beta chain was captured in a study of shared clonotypes between healthy human individuals (dated by TCRdb to the early 2020s). Notes on the research overall: The cohort comprised a couple of women and three men aged 18 to 49 years. Blood TCR repertoires of roughly five healthy adults were deeply sequenced to estimate repertoire size and the extent of clonotype sharing between individuals. Different laboratories and diverse techniques were used to prepare libraries and sequence TCR repertoires, to increase sequencing depth and limit assay-specific biases. Per donor, leukapheresis produced somewhere between about 0.85 and 9.5 billion PBMCs. Per donor, three plates each were used for CD4 naive and CD4 memory, two for CD8 naive, and one for CD8 memory.

This clone was counted only a few times. The target of this receptor is not known. The input lacks base qualities; no much larger clone sits a single base away. The CDR3 runs 13 residues from the cysteine to the phenylalanine. Only CDR3 DNA is held: 39 bases, read in frame from base 1. Sequences MNHEY (CDR1) and SMNVEV (CDR2) are obtained from the germline V gene (reference sequence). Here V drops 6 bases and J drops 1 base, and the junction holds 2 bases not matched to any gene. TCR CDR3 regions were amplified from genomic DNA by multiplex PCR using the deep immunoSEQ assay. Genomic DNA extracted from each cell subset was distributed evenly over all wells of several immunoSEQ 96-well plates, and each plate served as one replicate. Each replicate PCR for sorted subsets received 200 ng genomic DNA, equal to 30,000 or so T cell genomes. Purified libraries were measured with a Qubit 3.0 fluorometer, size-checked on a Bioanalyzer 2100, and measured again with the KAPA Library Quantification kit. Every immunoSEQ 96-well plate was sequenced on a dedicated single-read 150-cycle Illumina NextSeq 550 flow cell. The paper's data handling went like this. Because the immunoSEQ output held only junctional sequences and lacked quality scores, the filtering could not match the filtering applied to full-length reads. Sequences were annotated with PyIR, a Python wrapper for IgBLAST v1.9, using IMGT germline references to assign V/J genes and CDR3. Reads were removed for weak V/J assignments (E-value above 1e-6), missing CDR3, stop codons, out-of-frame junctions, or ambiguous translated residues. V3J clonotypes were defined as sequences sharing an identical inferred V gene, J gene, and CDR3 amino acid sequence. The percentage overlap between two repertoires was calculated by dividing the number of shared unique clonotypes by the size of the smaller repertoire. Repertoire richness was assessed with RTK rarefaction, the Chao1 estimator, and Recon v2.1 estimates of unobserved clonotypes. OLGA was used to compute generation probabilities for all TCRbeta clonotypes that the gDNA method yielded from a few donors. As stored in TCRdb, this immuneACCESS dataset retains in-frame rearrangements with V and J assigned. A fraction of the clones does not appear; measured against another copy, unresolved V genes explain less than half of the discrepancy, and the remainder lacks a known reason. V and J calls and clone size follow that table, whereas D and trimming were derived from the DNA. Here the sample has around 700,000 clones; approximately 90% occur a single time. The top ten clones comprise 24% of the sample.

CD8 naive samples were obtained by positive selection for CCR7 among CD45RO-negative cells, yielding a CD45RA+CCR7+ population from which TemRA cells were excluded. Healthy HIV-negative adults with no recently reported acute infections or vaccinations were included as donors. Every donor was a Caucasian adult residing in Nashville, Tennessee, USA. Blood was collected by leukapheresis, and PBMCs were isolated by Ficoll-Histopaque density gradient centrifugation and then cryopreserved in liquid nitrogen vapor phase. Analytical flow cytometry was used to check the purity and quantity of each magnetically sorted T cell population. Genomic DNA was isolated from every sorted fraction and measured by UV absorbance on a Nanodrop 2000c. Overall results and qualifications from the work: Estimated clonotype richness was generally larger for naive than for memory subsets. The small number of donors limited the genetic and exposure-history diversity represented. Rarefaction of sorted-subset datasets indicated incomplete sequencing despite the large sequencing depth. Pairwise subsampling indicated that sequencing depth was expected to affect the degree of clonotype sharing among donors. Compared with non-shared clonotypes, clonotypes shared by all four sorted-subset donors had higher generation probabilities. Across four donors, about 5.2% of naive CD4, roughly 3.8% of naive CD8, 2.3% of memory CD4, and around 0.4% of memory CD8 clonotypes were shared. Sampling was limited to blood, and TCR repertoires in tissue likely differ from TCR repertoires in blood.

The TCR sequence derives from a man aged 30 to 45 in good health. The material sequenced was naive CD8+ T cells sorted from blood. Interpreted using the paper, the cell subset or site label stands for: CD45RA+CCR7+. The chain is assembled from TRBV27 and TRBJ2-7, with 8 middle bases fitting TRBD1. The DNA sequence is given as TGTGCCAGCAGGGGACAGGCGTCCTACGAGCAGTACTTC. It is translated as CASRGQASYEQYF.